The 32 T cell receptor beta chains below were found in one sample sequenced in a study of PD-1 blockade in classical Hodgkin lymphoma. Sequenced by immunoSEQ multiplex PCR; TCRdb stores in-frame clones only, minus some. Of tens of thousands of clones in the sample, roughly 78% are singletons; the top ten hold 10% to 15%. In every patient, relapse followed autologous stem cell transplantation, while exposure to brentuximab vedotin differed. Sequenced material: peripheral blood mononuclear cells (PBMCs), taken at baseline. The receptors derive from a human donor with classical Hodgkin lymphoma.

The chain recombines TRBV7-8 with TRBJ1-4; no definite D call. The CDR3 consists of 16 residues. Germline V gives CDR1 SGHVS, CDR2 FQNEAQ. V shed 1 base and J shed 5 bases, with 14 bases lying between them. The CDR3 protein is CASSLDHIPQNEKLFF. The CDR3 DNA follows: TGTGCCAGCAGCTTAGACCACATCCCTCAAAATGAAAAACTGTTTTTT.

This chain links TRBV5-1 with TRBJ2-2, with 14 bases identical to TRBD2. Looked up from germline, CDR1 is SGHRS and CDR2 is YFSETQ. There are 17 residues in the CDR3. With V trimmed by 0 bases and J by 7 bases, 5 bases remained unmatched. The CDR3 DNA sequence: TGCGCCAGCAGCTTGGCCGAGGGACTAGCGGGGGTCGGGGAGCTGTTTTTT. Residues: CASSLAEGLAGVGELFF.

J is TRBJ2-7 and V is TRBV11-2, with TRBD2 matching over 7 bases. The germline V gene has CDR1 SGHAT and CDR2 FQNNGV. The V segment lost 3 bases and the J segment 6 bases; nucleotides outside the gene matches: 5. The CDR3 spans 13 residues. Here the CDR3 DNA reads TGTGCCAGCAGCTTCGGGGGGATTCCCGAGCAGTACTTC. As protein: CASSFGGIPEQYF.

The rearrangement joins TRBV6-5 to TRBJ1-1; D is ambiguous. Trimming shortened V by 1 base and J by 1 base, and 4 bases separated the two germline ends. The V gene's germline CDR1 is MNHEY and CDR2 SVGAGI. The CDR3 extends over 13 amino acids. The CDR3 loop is CASSYLRNTEAFF. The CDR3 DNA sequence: TGTGCCAGCAGTTACTTGCGGAACACTGAAGCTTTCTTT.

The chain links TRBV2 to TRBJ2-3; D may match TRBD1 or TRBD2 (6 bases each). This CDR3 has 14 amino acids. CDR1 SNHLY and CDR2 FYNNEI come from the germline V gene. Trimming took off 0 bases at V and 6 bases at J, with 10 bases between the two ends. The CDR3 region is CASSEAGGRDTQYF. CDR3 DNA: TGTGCCAGCAGTGAAGCGGGGGGCCGGGATACGCAGTATTTT.

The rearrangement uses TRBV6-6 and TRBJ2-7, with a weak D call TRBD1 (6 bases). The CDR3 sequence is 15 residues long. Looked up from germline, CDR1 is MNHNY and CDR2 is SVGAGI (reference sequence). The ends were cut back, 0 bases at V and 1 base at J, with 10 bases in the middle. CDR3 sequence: CASSYSDSGSYEQYF. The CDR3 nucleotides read TGTGCCAGCAGTTACTCGGACAGTGGGTCCTACGAGCAGTACTTC.

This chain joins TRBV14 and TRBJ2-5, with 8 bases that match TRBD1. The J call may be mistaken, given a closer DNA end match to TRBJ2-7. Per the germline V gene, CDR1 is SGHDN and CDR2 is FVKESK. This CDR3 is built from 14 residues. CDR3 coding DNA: TGTGCCAGCAGCCCCGGGACAGGCCCCTACGAGCAGTACTTC. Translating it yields CASSPGTGPYEQYF.

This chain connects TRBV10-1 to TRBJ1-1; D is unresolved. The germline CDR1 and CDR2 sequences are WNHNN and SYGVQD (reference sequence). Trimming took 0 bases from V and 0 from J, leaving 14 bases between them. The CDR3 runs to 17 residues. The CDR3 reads CASSESKPENMNTEAFF. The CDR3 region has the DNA TGCGCCAGCAGTGAGTCGAAGCCGGAGAACATGAACACTGAAGCTTTCTTT.

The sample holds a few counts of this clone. The CDR3 sequence is CASRPGGPNTGELFF. The CDR3 DNA reads as TGTGCCAGCAGGCCAGGAGGCCCGAACACCGGGGAGCTGTTTTTT. The chain recombines TRBV5-4 with TRBJ2-2; TRBD2 is a possible D gene (5 bases). From germline, CDR1 is SGHNT and CDR2 YYREEE (reference sequence). The V end lost 5 bases, the J end lost 0 bases, and 11 bases lay between the germline ends. The length of the CDR3 is 15 residues.

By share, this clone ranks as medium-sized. The CDR3 protein is CASSRSARGEQYF. CDR3 DNA sequence: TGTGCCAGCAGCCGCTCGGCCAGAGGCGAGCAGTACTTC. V gene TRBV6-5 combines with J gene TRBJ2-7, with D unclear. Trimming took 6 bases from V and 6 from J, leaving 15 bases between them. Per the germline V gene, CDR1 is MNHEY and CDR2 is SVGAGI. The CDR3 has 13 residues.

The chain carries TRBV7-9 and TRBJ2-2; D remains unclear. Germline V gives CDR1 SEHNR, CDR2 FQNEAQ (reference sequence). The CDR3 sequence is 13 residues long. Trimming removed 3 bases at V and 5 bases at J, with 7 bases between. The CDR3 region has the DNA TGTGCCAGCAGCTTCACGGCGACCGGGGAGCTGTTTTTT. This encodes CASSFTATGELFF.

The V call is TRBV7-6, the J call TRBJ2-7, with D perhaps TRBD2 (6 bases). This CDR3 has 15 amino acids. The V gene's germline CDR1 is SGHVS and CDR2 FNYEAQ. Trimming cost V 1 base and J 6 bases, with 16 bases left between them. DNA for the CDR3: TGTGCCAGCAGCTTAGTTGGGGGGACCTTTGCCGAGCAGTACTTC. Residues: CASSLVGGTFAEQYF.

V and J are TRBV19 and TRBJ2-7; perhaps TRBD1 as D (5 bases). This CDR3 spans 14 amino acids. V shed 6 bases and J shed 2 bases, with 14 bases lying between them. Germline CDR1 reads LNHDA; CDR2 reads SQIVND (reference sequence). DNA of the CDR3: TGTGCCAGTAGGCAAGGCCAGGGAACCTACGAGCAGTACTTC. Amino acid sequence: CASRQGQGTYEQYF.

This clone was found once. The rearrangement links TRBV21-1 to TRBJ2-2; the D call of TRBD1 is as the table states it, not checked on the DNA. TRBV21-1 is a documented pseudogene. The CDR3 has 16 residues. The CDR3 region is CASSHRGRQNTGELFF. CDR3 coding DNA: TGTGCCAGCAGCCACAGGGGGCGTCAGAACACCGGGGAGCTGTTTTTT.

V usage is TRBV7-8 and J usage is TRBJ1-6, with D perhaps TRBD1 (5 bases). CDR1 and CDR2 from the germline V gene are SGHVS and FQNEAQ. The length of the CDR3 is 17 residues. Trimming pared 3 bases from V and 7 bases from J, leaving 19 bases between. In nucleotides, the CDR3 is TGTGCCAGCAGCTTCTCCCGGGACGACCGACGGAATTCACCCCTCCACTTT. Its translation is CASSFSRDDRRNSPLHF. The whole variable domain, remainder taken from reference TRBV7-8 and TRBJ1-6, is GAGVSQSPRYKVAKRGQDVALRCDPISGHVSLFWYQQALGQGPEFLTYFQNEAQLDKSGLPSDRFFAERPEGSVSTLKIQRTQQEDSAVYLCASSFSRDDRRNSPLHFGNGTRLTVT.

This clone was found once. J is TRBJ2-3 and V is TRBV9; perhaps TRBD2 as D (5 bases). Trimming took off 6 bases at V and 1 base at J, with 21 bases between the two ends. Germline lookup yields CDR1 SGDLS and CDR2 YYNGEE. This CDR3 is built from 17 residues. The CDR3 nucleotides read TGTGCCAGCACGACGAAGGAACTAGAGTCTGGCACAGATACGCAGTATTTT. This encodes CASTTKELESGTDTQYF.

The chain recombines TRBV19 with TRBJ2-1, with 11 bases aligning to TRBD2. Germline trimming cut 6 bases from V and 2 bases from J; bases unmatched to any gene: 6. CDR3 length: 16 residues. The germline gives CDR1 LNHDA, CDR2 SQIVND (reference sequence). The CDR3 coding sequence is TGTGCCAGTAGCTTTACTAGCGGGGGAGCCTACAATGAGCAGTTCTTC. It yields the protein CASSFTSGGAYNEQFF.

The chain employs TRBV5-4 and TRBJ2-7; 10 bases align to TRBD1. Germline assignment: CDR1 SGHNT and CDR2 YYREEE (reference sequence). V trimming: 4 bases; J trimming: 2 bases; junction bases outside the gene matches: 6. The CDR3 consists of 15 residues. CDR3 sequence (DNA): TGTGCCAGCAGCCCTCGGACAGGGGGGGCCTACGAGCAGTACTTC. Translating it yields CASSPRTGGAYEQYF.

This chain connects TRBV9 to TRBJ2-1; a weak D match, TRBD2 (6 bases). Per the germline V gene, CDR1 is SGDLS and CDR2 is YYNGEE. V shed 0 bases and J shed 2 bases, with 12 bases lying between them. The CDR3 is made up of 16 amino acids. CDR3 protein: CASSVGGLNTYNEQFF. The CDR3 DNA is TGTGCCAGCAGCGTAGGGGGACTTAACACCTACAATGAGCAGTTCTTC.

The CDR3 loop reads CAISESGDSTDTQYF. The CDR3 bases are TGTGCCATCAGTGAGTCTGGTGACAGCACAGATACGCAGTATTTT. V usage is TRBV10-3 and J usage is TRBJ2-3; D gene unclear. Germline CDR1 ENHRY, CDR2 SYGVKD. CDR3 size: 15 residues. Trimming left V 0 bases short and J 0 bases short, with 7 bases between.

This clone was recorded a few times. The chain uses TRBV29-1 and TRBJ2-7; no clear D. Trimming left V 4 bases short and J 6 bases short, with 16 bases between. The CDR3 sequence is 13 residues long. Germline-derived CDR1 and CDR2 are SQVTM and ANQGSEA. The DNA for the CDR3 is TGCAGCGTTGCGAAGTCGGAACCAGGCGAGCAGTACTTC. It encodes CSVAKSEPGEQYF.

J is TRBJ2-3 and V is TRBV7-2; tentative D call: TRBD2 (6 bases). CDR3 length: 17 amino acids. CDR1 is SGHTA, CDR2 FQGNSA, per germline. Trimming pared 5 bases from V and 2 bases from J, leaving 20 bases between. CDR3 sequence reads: CASSPPRDFPYTDTQYF. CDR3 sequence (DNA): TGTGCCAGCAGCCCCCCCCGGGACTTCCCTTACACAGATACGCAGTATTTT.

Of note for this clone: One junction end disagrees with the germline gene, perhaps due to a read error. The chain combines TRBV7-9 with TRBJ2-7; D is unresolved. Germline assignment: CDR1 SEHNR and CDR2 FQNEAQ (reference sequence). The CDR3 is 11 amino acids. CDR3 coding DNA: TGTGCCAGCAGCCGGACGGCTAAGTGGTTCTTC. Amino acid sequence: CASSRTAKWFF.

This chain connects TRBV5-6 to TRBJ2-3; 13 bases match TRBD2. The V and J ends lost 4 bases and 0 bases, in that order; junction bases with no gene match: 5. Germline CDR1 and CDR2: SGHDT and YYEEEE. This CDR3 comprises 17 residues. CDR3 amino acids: CASSLGLAGASTDTQYF. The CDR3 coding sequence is TGTGCCAGCAGCCTAGGACTAGCGGGGGCCAGCACAGATACGCAGTATTTT.

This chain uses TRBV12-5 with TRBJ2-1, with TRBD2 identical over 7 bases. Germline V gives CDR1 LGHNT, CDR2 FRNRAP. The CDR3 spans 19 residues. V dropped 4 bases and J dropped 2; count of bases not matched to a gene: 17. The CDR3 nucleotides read TGTGCTAGTGGTTGGGAGATCCGGGACTACCGAAGAGCCTACAATGAGCAGTTCTTC. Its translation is CASGWEIRDYRRAYNEQFF.

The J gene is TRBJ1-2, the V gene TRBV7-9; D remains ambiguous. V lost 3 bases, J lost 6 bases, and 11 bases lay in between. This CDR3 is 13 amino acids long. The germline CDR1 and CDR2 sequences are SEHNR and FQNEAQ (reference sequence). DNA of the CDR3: TGTGCCAGCAGCTTTGTGGGCGGGGATGGCTACACCTTC. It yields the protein CASSFVGGDGYTF.

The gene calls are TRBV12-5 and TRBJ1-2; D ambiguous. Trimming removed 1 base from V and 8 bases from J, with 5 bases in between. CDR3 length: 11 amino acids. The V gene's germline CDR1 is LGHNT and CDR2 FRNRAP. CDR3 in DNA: TGTGCTAGTGGTTTGGGGGCGGGCTACACCTTC. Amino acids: CASGLGAGYTF.

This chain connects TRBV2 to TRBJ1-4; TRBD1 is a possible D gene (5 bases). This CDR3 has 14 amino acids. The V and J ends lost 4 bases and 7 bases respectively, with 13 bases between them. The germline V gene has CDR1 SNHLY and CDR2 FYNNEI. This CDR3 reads CASSGVAGSEKLFF. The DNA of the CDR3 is TGTGCCAGCAGTGGGGTGGCAGGGAGTGAAAAACTGTTTTTT.

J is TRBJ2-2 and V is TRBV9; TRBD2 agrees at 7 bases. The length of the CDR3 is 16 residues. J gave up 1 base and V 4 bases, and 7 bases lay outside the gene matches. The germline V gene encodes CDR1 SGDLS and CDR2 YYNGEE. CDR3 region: CASSPRAGLNTGELFF. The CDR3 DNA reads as TGTGCCAGCAGCCCACGAGCGGGGCTGAACACCGGGGAGCTGTTTTTT.

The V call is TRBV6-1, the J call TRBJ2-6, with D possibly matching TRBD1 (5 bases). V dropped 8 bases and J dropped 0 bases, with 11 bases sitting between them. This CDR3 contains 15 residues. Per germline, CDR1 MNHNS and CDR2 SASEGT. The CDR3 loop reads CASGAWVSGANVLTF. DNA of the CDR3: TGTGCCAGCGGGGCATGGGTCTCTGGGGCCAACGTCCTGACTTTC.

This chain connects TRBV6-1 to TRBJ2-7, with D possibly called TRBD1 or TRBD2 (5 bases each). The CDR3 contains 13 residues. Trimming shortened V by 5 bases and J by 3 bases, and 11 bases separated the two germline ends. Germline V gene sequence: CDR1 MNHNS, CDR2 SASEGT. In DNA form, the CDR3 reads TGTGCCAGCAGTCGGGACCTAGGCTACGAGCAGTACTTC. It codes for CASSRDLGYEQYF.

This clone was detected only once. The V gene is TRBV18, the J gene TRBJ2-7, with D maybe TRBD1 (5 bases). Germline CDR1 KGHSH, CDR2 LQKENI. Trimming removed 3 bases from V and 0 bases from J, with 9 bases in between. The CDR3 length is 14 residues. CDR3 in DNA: TGTGCCAGCTCACCCGCGACAGTCTCCTACGAGCAGTACTTC. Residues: CASSPATVSYEQYF.